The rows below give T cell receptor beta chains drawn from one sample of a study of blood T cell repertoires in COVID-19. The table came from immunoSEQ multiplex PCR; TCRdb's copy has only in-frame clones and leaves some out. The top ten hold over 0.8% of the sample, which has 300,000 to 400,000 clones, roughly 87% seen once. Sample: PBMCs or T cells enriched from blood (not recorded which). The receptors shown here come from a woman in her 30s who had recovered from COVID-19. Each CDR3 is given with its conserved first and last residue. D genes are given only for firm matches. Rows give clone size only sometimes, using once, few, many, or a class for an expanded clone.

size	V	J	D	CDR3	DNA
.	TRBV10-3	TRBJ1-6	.	CAISESAGDSPLHF	TGTGCCATCAGTGAGTCGGCAGGGGACTCACCCCTCCACTTT
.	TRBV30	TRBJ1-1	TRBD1	CAWSPGGTEAFF	TGTGCCTGGTCTCCAGGGGGCACTGAAGCTTTCTTT
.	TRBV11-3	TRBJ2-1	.	CASSMTGTYNEQFF	TGTGCCAGCAGCATGACAGGAACCTACAATGAGCAGTTCTTC
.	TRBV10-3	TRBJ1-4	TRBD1	CAISAGQSWATNEKLFF	TGTGCCATCAGTGCGGGACAGAGCTGGGCAACTAATGAAAAACTGTTTTTT
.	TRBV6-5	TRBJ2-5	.	CASSPWDIQETQYF	TGTGCCAGCAGTCCATGGGACATTCAAGAGACCCAGTACTTC
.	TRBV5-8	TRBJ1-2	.	CASSPGLWNYGYTF	TGTGCCAGCAGCCCGGGACTTTGGAACTATGGCTACACCTTC
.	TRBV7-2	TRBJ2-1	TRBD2	CASSARVWAGGRNNEQFF	TGTGCCAGCAGCGCCCGGGTGTGGGCGGGGGGGCGGAACAATGAGCAGTTCTTC
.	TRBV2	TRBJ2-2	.	CASSFSGPNTGELFF	TGTGCCAGCTCTTTTTCAGGGCCGAACACCGGGGAGCTGTTTTTT
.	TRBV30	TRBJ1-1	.	CARVTAVGTEAFF	TGTGCCAGAGTCACCGCCGTTGGCACTGAAGCTTTCTTT
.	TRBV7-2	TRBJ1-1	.	CASSTRQTLFTEAFF	TGTGCCAGCAGCACCCGACAGACCCTATTCACTGAAGCTTTCTTT
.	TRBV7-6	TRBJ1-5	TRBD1	CASSITSKRGGLGPSNQPQHF	TGTGCCAGCAGCATCACCAGCAAGAGAGGGGGCCTGGGGCCCTCCAATCAGCCCCAGCATTTT
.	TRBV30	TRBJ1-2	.	CAWIGHWRGYTF	TGTGCCTGGATTGGGCACTGGCGTGGCTACACCTTC
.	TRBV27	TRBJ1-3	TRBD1	CASSFTGVGFGNTIYF	TGTGCCAGCAGTTTTACAGGGGTTGGCTTTGGAAACACCATATATTTT
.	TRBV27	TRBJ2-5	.	CASSSVVFRETQYF	TGTGCCAGCAGTTCGGTTGTCTTTCGAGAGACCCAGTACTTC
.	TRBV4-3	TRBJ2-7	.	CASSQEPRGTAYEQYF	TGCGCCAGCAGCCAAGAGCCCAGGGGAACGGCCTACGAGCAGTACTTC
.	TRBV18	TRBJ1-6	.	CASSILTDYNSPLHF	TGTGCCAGCTCAATCTTGACAGATTATAATTCACCCCTCCACTTT
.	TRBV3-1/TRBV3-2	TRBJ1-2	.	CASSQGRRRGYTF	TGTGCCAGCAGCCAAGGACGAAGGAGGGGCTACACCTTC
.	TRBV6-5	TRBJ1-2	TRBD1	CASSTGTGKGYTF	TGTGCCAGCAGTACCGGGACAGGGAAAGGCTACACCTTC
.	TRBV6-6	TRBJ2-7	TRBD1	CASSPTGVHEQYF	TGTGCCAGCAGCCCGACAGGGGTCCACGAGCAGTACTTC
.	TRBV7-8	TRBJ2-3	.	CASILRSGASGTQYF	TGTGCCAGCATCCTGAGGTCAGGGGCGTCAGGTACGCAGTATTTT
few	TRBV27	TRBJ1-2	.	CASRPDRYNYGYTF	TGTGCCAGCAGGCCCGACAGGTATAACTATGGCTACACCTTC
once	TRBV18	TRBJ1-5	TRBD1	CASSPGTGGLSNQPQHF	TGTGCCAGCTCACCCGGGACAGGGGGCTTGAGCAATCAGCCCCAGCATTTT
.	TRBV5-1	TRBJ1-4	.	CASSLRATNEKLFF	TGCGCCAGCAGTCTCAGGGCAACTAATGAAAAACTGTTTTTT
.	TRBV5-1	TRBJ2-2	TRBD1	CASSVGQGRNTGELFF	TGCGCCAGCAGCGTGGGACAGGGAAGGAACACCGGGGAGCTGTTTTTT
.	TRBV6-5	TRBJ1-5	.	CASSYTGNQPQHF	TGTGCCAGCAGTTACACAGGGAATCAGCCCCAGCATTTT
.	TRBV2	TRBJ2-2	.	CASSEQGIISGELFF	TGTGCCAGCAGTGAACAGGGGATTATCTCCGGGGAGCTGTTTTTT
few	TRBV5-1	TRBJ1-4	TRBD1	CASSLQGTVNEKLFF	TGCGCCAGCAGCTTGCAAGGGACAGTAAATGAAAAACTGTTTTTT
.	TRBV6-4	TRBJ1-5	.	CASSEGSNQPQHF	TGTGCCAGCAGTGAGGGCAGCAATCAGCCCCAGCATTTT
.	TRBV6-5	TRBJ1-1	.	CASSYGAQNTEAFF	TGTGCCAGCAGTTATGGGGCTCAGAACACTGAAGCTTTCTTT
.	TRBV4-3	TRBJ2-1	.	CASSPTGSYNEQFF	TGCGCCAGCAGCCCTACAGGGTCCTACAATGAGCAGTTCTTC
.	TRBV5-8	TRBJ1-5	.	CASRLRGAINQPQHF	TGTGCCAGCAGATTACGGGGGGCGATCAATCAGCCCCAGCATTTT
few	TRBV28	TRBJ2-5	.	CASSSATGSIETQYF	TGTGCCAGCAGTTCAGCAACAGGGTCCATTGAGACCCAGTACTTC
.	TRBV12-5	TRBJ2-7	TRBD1	CASGLVPGTGLSEQYF	TGTGCTAGTGGTTTGGTACCAGGGACAGGGCTGTCCGAGCAGTACTTC
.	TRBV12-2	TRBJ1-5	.	CASRLADDRRGHQCNQPQHF	TGTGCAAGTCGCTTAGCGGATGATAGGCGCGGGCACCAATGCAATCAGCCCCAGCATTTT
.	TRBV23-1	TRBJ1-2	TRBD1	CASRQGARVGTF	TGCGCCAGCAGACAGGGGGCCCGGGTTGGCACCTTC
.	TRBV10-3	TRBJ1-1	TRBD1	CAISGDRRAEAFF	TGTGCCATCAGTGGGGACAGGAGGGCTGAAGCTTTCTTT
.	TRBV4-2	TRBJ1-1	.	CASSQDPFNTEAFF	TGTGCCAGCAGCCAAGATCCCTTTAACACTGAAGCTTTCTTT
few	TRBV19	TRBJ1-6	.	CASGAGNSPLHF	TGTGCCAGTGGGGCTGGTAATTCACCCCTCCACTTT
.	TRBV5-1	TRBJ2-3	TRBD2	CASSLPTSGGFADTQYF	TGCGCCAGCAGCCTCCCGACTAGCGGGGGATTCGCAGATACGCAGTATTTT
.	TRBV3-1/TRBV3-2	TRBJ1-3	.	CASSRGTGFSSLSGNTIYF	TGTGCCAGCAGCCGCGGGACGGGTTTCTCATCCCTCTCTGGAAACACCATATATTTT
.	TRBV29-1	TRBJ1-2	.	CSVTQRNVYGYTF	TGCAGCGTTACCCAGAGGAACGTCTATGGCTACACCTTC
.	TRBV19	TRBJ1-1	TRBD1	CASSIDPRTGGLNTEAFF	TGTGCCAGTAGTATTGATCCCAGGACAGGGGGACTGAACACTGAAGCTTTCTTT
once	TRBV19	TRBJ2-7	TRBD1	CASSPGTGASSYEQYF	TGTGCCAGTAGCCCCGGGACAGGCGCCAGCTCCTACGAGCAGTACTTC
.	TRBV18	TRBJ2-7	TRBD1	CASSPAGQGGYEQYF	TGTGCCAGCTCACCAGCCGGACAGGGCGGGTACGAGCAGTACTTC
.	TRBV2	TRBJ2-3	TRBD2	CASRASSGGATDTQYF	TGTGCCAGCAGGGCATCTAGCGGGGGGGCTACAGATACGCAGTATTTT
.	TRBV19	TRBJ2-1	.	CASSRSRGDEQFF	TGTGCCAGTAGTCGATCCAGGGGAGATGAGCAGTTCTTC
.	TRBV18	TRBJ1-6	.	CASSPSGMDNSPLHF	TGTGCCAGCTCACCGTCCGGGATGGATAATTCACCCCTCCACTTT
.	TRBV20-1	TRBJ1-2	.	CSARIEGVSTF	TGCAGTGCTAGAATAGAGGGTGTATCGACCTTC
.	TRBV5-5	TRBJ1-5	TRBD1	CASSVDAGGARNQPQHF	TGTGCCAGCAGCGTTGATGCAGGGGGCGCACGCAATCAGCCCCAGCATTTT
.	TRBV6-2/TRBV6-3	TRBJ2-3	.	CASSYSRAVSTDTQYF	TGTGCCAGCAGTTACTCGAGGGCGGTAAGCACAGATACGCAGTATTTT
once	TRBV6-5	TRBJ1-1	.	CASRGYGQLNTEAFF	TGTGCCAGCAGGGGCTACGGACAGCTGAACACTGAAGCTTTCTTT
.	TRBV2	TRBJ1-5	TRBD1	CASKGEGGAGNQPQHF	TGTGCCAGCAAGGGAGAAGGGGGCGCTGGCAATCAGCCCCAGCATTTT
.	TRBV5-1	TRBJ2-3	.	CASSSPQGIGTDTQYF	TGCGCCAGCAGCTCGCCCCAGGGTATCGGCACAGATACGCAGTATTTT
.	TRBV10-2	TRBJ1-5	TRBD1	CASSSHPTGTVRNQPQHF	TGCGCCAGCAGTTCCCACCCAACCGGGACAGTAAGAAATCAGCCCCAGCATTTT